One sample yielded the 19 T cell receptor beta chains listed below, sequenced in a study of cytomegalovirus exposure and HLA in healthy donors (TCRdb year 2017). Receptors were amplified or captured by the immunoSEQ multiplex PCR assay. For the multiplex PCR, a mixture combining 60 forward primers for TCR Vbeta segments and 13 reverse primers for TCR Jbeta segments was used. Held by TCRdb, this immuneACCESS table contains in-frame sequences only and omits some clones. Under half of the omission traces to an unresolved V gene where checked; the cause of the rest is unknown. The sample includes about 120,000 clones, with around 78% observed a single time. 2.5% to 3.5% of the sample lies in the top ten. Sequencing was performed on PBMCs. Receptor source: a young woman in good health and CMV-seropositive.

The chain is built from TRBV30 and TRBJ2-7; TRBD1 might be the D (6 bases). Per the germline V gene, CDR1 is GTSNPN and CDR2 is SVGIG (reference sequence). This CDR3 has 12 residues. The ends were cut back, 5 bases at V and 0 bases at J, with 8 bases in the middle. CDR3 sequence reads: CAWGQSSYEQYF. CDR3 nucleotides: TGTGCCTGGGGACAGAGCTCCTACGAGCAGTACTTC.

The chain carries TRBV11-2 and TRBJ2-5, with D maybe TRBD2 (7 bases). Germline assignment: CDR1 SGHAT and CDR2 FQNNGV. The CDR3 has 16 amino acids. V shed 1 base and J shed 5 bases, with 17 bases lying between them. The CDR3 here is CASSLVWGGRGETQYF. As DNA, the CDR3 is TGTGCCAGCAGCTTAGTTTGGGGGGGCCGTGGTGAGACCCAGTACTTC.

The CDR3 nucleotides read TGTGCCAGTAGTACCACTGGTAATGAAAAACTGTTTTTT. It is translated as CASSTTGNEKLFF. This chain links TRBV19 with TRBJ1-4; D is undetermined. The V end lost 4 bases, the J end lost 4 bases, and 7 bases lay between the germline ends. Germline V gene data show CDR1 as LNHDA and CDR2 as SQIVND (reference sequence). This CDR3 comprises 13 residues.

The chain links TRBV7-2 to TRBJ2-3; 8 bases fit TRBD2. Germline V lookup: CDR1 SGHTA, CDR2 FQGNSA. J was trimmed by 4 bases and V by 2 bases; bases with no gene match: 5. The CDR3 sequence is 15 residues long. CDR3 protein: CASSLYGGASDTQYF. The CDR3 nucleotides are TGTGCCAGCAGCTTATACGGGGGGGCCTCAGATACGCAGTATTTT.

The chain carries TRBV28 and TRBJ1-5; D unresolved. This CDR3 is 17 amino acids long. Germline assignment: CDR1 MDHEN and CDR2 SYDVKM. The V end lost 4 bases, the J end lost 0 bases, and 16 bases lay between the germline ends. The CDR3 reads CASSSLRGRHSNQPQHF. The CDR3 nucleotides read TGTGCCAGCAGTTCCCTTCGCGGGCGTCATAGCAATCAGCCCCAGCATTTT.

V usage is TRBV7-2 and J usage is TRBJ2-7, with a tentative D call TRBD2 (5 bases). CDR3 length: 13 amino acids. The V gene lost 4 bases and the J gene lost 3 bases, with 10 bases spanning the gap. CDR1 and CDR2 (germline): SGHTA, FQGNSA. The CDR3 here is CASSSQLVYEQYF. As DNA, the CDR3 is TGTGCCAGCAGCTCCCAACTAGTCTACGAGCAGTACTTC.

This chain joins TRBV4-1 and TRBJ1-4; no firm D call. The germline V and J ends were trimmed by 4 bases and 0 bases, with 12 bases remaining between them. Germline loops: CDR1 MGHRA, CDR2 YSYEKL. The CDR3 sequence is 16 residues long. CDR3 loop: CASSPEAWATNEKLFF. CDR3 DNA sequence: TGCGCCAGCAGCCCCGAGGCGTGGGCAACTAATGAAAAACTGTTTTTT.

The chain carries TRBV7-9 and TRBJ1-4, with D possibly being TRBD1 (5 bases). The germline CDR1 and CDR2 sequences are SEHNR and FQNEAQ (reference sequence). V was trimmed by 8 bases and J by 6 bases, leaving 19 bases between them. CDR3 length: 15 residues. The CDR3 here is CASARDSSVYEKLFF. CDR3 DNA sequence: TGTGCCAGCGCACGGGACTCAAGTGTGTATGAAAAACTGTTTTTT.

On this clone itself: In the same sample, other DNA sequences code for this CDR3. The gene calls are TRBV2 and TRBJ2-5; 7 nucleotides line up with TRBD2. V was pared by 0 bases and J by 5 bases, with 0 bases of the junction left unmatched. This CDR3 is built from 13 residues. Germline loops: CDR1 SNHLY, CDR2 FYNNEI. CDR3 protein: CASSEAGGETQYF. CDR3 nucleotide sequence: TGTGCCAGCAGTGAAGCGGGAGGGGAGACCCAGTACTTC. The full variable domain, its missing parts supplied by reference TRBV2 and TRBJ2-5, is EPEVTQTPSHQVTQMGQEVILRCVPISNHLYFYWYRQILGQKVEFLVSFYNNEISEKSEIFDDQFSVERPDGSNFTLKIRSTKLEDSAMYFCASSEAGGETQYFGPGTRLLVL.

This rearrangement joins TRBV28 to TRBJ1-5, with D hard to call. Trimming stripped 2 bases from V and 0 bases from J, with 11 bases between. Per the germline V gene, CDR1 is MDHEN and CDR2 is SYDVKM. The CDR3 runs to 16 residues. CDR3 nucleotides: TGTGCCAGCAGTTTAGTCGCAGGTTATAGCAATCAGCCCCAGCATTTT. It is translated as CASSLVAGYSNQPQHF.

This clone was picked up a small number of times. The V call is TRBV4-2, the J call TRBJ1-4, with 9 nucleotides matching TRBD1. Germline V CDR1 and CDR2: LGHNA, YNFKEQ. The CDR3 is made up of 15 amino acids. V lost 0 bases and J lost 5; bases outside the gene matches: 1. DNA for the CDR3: TGTGCCAGCAGCCAAGAGGGGACAGGGAATGAAAAACTGTTTTTT. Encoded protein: CASSQEGTGNEKLFF.

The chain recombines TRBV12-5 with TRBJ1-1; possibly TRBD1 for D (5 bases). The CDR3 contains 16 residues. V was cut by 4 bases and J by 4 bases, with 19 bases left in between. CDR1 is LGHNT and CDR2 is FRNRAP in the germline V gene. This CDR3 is CASGSPLWGQSTEAFF. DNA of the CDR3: TGTGCTAGTGGTTCCCCCCTATGGGGCCAGAGCACTGAAGCTTTCTTT.

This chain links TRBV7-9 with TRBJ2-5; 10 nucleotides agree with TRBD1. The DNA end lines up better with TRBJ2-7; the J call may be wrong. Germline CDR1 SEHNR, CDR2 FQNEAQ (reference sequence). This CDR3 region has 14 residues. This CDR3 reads CASSRTGGEYEQYF. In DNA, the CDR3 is TGTGCCAGCAGCCGGACAGGGGGTGAATACGAGCAGTACTTC.

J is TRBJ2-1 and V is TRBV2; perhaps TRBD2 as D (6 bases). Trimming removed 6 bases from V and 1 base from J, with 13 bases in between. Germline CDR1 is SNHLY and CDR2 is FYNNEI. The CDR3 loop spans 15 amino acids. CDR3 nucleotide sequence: TGTGCCAGCAGGGGGGGATTAGATTCCTACAATGAGCAGTTCTTC. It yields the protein CASRGGLDSYNEQFF.

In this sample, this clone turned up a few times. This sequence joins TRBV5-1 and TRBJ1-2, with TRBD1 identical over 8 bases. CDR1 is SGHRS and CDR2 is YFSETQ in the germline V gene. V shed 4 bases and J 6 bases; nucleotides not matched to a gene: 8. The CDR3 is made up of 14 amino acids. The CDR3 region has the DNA TGCGCCAGCAGCACCCAGACAGGGGAGGATGGCTACACCTTC. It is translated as CASSTQTGEDGYTF.

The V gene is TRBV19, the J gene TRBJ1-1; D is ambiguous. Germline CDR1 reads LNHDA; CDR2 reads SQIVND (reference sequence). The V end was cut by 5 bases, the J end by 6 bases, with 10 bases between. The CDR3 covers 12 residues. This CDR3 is CASSVPSAEAFF. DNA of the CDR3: TGTGCCAGTAGTGTTCCCAGCGCTGAAGCTTTCTTT.

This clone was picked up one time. The CDR3, as DNA: TGCGCCAGCAGCCTGTTAGGGGGCACAGATACGCAGTATTTT. Translating gives CASSLLGGTDTQYF. The chain is built from TRBV5-1 and TRBJ2-3; TRBD1 is a possible D gene (5 bases). The CDR3 sequence is 14 residues long. The V end lost 4 bases, the J end lost 1 base, and 10 bases lay between the germline ends. Germline CDR1 is SGHRS and CDR2 is YFSETQ.

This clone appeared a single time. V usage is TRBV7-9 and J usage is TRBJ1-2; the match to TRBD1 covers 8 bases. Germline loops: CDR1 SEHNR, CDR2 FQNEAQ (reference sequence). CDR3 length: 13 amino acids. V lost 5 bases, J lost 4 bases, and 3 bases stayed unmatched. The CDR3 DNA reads TGTGCCAGCAGCCCGGGGACAGGCTATGGCTACACCTTC. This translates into CASSPGTGYGYTF.

The CDR3 region is CASSVGADQPQHF. The CDR3 region has the DNA TGTGCCAGTAGTGTGGGGGCAGATCAGCCCCAGCATTTT. J is TRBJ1-5 and V is TRBV19; D is possibly TRBD1 (6 bases). CDR3 length: 13 residues. Trimming removed 5 bases at V and 5 bases at J, with 10 bases between. In germline, CDR1 is LNHDA, CDR2 SQIVND (reference sequence).